This T cell receptor beta chain originates from a study of blood T cell repertoires in COVID-19. Study summary: COVID-19 samples from acute and convalescent phases originated in the United States, Italy and Spain.

The length of the CDR3 is 11 residues. V gave up 2 bases and J gave up 4 bases, with 5 bases separating them. CDR1 is GTSNPN, CDR2 SVGIG, per germline (reference sequence). Only in-frame clones appear in the TCRdb table, and some are missing; sequencing was by immunoSEQ multiplex PCR. The table records 60,000 to 75,000 clones, around 80% of them present only once. This sequence joins TRBV30 and TRBJ1-1; the D is unclear. This sequence originates from a man aged 55 to 70 with active or convalescent COVID-19. Sequencing was carried out using peripheral blood. CDR3 sequence: CAWSSRTEAFF. In DNA, the CDR3 is TGTGCCTGGAGTTCCCGCACTGAAGCTTTCTTT.